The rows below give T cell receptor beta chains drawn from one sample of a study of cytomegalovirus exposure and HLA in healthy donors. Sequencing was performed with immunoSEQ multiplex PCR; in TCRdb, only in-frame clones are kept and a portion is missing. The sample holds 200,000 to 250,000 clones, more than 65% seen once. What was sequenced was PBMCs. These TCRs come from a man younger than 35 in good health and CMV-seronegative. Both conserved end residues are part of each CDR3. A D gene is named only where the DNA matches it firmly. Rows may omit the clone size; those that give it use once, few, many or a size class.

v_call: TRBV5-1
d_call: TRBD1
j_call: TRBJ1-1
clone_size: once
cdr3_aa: CASGHDRVGTEAFF
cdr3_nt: TGCGCCAGCGGGCACGACAGGGTGGGGACTGAAGCTTTCTTT

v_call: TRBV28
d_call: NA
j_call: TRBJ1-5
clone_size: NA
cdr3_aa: CASSRGDQPQHF
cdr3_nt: TGTGCCAGCAGCCGGGGGGATCAGCCCCAGCATTTT

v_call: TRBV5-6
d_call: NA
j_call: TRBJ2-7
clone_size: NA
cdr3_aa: CASSLGLRGAMGEQYF
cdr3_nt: TGTGCCAGCAGCTTGGGCCTTCGGGGGGCGATGGGTGAGCAGTACTTC

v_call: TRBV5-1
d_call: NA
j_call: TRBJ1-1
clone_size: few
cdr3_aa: CASSLGGRKNTEAFF
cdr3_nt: TGCGCCAGCAGCTTGGGTGGCAGGAAGAACACTGAAGCTTTCTTT

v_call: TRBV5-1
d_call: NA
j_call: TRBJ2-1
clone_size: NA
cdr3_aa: CASSRPGTLSYNEQFF
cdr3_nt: TGCGCCAGCAGTCGCCCCGGGACTCTTTCATACAATGAGCAGTTCTTC

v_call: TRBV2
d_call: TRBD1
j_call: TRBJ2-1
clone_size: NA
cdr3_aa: CASVGTGFTYNEQFF
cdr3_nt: TGTGCCAGCGTCGGGACAGGGTTCACCTACAATGAGCAGTTCTTC

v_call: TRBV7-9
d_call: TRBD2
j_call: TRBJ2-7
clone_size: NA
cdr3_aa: CASRRDSGRDEQYF
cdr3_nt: TGTGCCAGCAGACGTGATAGCGGGAGAGACGAGCAGTACTTC

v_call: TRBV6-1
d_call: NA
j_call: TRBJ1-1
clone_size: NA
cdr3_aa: CASRSGGNTEAFF
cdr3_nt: TGTGCCAGTCGGTCCGGGGGGAACACTGAAGCTTTCTTT

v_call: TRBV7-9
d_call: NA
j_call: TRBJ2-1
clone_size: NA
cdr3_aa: CASSSTQGGPEQFF
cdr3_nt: TGTGCCAGCAGCTCAACTCAAGGCGGGCCCGAGCAGTTCTTC

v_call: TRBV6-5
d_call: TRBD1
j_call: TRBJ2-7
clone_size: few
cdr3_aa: CASNRDRGSYEQYF
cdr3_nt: TGTGCCAGCAACAGGGACAGGGGTTCCTACGAGCAGTACTTC